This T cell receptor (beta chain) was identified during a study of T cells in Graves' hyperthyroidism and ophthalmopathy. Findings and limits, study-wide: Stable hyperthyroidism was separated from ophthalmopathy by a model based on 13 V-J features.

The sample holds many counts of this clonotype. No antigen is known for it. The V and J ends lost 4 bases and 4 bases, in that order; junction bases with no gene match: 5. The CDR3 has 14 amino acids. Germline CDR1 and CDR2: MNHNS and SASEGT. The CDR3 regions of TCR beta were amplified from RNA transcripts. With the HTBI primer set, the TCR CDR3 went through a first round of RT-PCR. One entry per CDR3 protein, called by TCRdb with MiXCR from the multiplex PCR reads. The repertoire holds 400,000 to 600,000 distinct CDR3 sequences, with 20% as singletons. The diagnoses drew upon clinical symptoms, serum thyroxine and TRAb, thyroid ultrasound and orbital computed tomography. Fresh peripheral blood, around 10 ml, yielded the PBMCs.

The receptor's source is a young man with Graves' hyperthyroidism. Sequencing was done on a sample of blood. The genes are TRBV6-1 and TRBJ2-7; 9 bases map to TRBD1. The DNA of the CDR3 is TGTGCCAGCAGTGTCGGACAGGGGATTTACGAGCAGTACTTC. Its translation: CASSVGQGIYEQYF.